This TCR beta chain comes out of a study of shared clonotypes between healthy human individuals. The CDR3 is 13 amino acids. Trimming removed 1 base from V and 5 bases from J, with 5 bases in between. Germline CDR1 is SSHAT and CDR2 is FNYEAQ (reference sequence). None of the donors, who were healthy HIV-negative adults, had recently had acute infections or vaccinations. The method was immunoSEQ multiplex PCR; TCRdb's version includes in-frame clones alone and lacks a portion of them. The sample carries roughly 2.2 million clones, just under 95% recorded once. The specimen was naive CD4+ T cells from PBMCs. The subset here: CD45RA+ positively selected. This clonotype was sampled from a man aged 18-30 years in good health. Some clones in this sample may be carry-over from other donors' samples. V gene TRBV7-7 combines with J gene TRBJ2-2; no clear D. CDR3 protein: CASSLVRTGELFF. The DNA for the CDR3 is TGTGCCAGCAGCTTAGTGCGGACCGGGGAGCTGTTTTTT.